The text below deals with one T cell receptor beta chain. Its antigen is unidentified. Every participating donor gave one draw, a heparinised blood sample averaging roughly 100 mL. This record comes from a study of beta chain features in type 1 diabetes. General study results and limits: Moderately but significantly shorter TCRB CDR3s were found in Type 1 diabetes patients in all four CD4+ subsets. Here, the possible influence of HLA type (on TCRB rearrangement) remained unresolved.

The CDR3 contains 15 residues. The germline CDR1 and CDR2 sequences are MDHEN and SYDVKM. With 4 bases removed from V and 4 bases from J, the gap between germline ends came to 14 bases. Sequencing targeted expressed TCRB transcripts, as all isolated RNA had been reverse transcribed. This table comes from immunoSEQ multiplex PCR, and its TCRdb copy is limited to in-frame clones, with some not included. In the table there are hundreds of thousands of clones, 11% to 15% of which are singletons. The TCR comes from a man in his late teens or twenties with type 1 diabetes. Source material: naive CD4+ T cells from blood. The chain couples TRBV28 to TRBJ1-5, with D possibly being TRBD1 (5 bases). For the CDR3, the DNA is TGTGCCAGCAGTTCCCCACCGACAGCAAATCAGCCCCAGCATTTT. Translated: CASSSPPTANQPQHF.